Ten or more counts support the clone carrying this T cell receptor beta chain. Documented time point: blood at routine non-recurrence follow-up after resection. Researchers sequenced whole RNA taken from tumor, nontumor lung or frozen PBMC without sorting. These data belong to a study of spatial heterogeneity in lung cancer. Study at large: The roughly 66 donors had untreated early-stage non-small cell lung cancer. At a median of roughly 26 months after resection, follow-up PBMC samples were sequenced when available. The average count in raw reads for each unique TCR and UMI combination exceeded 9.5 appearances.

The library protocol tagged each TCR cDNA with a unique molecular identifier. TCRdb reanalysed the 5' RACE reads using MiXCR and keeps one entry per CDR3 protein. The data show about 52,000 distinct CDR3 sequences, roughly 7.4% seen once. The clonotype originates from a female donor with early-stage non-small cell lung cancer. The sequences come from PBMCs, collected at follow-up.

CDR3 sequence reads: CASSEERTGGETQYF. The CDR3 nucleotides are TGTGCCAGCAGTGAAGAGCGGACAGGGGGGGAGACCCAGTACTTC. The gene calls are TRBV2 and TRBJ2-5, with 10 nucleotides matching TRBD1. V dropped 1 base and J dropped 5; count of bases not matched to a gene: 4. The CDR3 is 15 amino acids. Looked up from germline, CDR1 is SNHLY and CDR2 is FYNNEI.